This TCR beta chain was observed in a study of PD-1 blockade in classical Hodgkin lymphoma. Study summary: Patients were dosed intravenously with nivolumab at 3 mg/kg every 2 weeks. The study, taken as a whole, reports: Lower baseline TCR diversity was reported for newly diagnosed patients than for healthy donors. Factors driving the repertoire differences, possibly disease activity or prior therapy, remain undefined.

Libraries were prepared by immunoSEQ multiplex PCR; TCRdb keeps only in-frame clonotypes and omits some of them. The data hold tens of thousands of clones, with about 90% observed a single time. Time point denoted: cycle 4 day 1 (C4D1), after less than seven weeks of nivolumab. Each patient's relapse followed autologous stem cell transplantation, and brentuximab vedotin exposure varied. Germline V gives CDR1 SQVTM, CDR2 ANQGSEA. The V gene lost 4 bases and the J gene lost 2 bases, with 2 bases spanning the gap. This CDR3 contains 10 residues. Note on this clone: Its specificity is not known. This CDR3 is also generated by other DNA sequences in the sample.

The TCR comes from a human donor with classical Hodgkin lymphoma. Sequenced here: peripheral blood mononuclear cells (PBMCs), sampled before the fourth cycle of nivolumab. The V call is TRBV29-1, the J call TRBJ1-1; D gene unclear. The DNA of the CDR3 is TGCAGCGTTGCCAACACTGAAGCTTTCTTT. Protein: CSVANTEAFF.